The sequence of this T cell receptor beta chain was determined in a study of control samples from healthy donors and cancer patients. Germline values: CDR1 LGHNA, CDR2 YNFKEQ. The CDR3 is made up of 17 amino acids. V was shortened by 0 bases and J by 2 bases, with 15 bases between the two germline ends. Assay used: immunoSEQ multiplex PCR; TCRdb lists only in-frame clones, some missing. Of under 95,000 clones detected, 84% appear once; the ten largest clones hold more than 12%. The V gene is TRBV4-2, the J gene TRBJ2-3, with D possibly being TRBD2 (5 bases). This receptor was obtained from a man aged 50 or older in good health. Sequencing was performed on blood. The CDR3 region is CASSQDWRKGFTDTQYF. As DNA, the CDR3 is TGTGCCAGCAGCCAAGATTGGAGGAAAGGGTTCACAGATACGCAGTATTTT.